Detailed here is one T cell receptor (beta chain). Its antigen is still unknown. Use of 60 Vbeta and 13 Jbeta primers characterized the PCR. Some clones are missing from TCRdb's copy, which holds only in-frame ones; the method was immunoSEQ multiplex PCR. Found here are about 120,000 clones, under 80% of them singletons; the top ten hold under 4.5%. These data belong to a study of cytomegalovirus exposure and HLA in healthy donors. General study points: A later analysis found most CMV-associated TCR beta chains apparently HLA-restricted. Exclusion applied to some V segments, including TRBV6-2 and TRBV6-3, as they were indistinguishable. According to a later analysis, donors in an Asian-associated ancestry cluster reportedly had fewer N-insertions than the 666-donor mean. Association of around 17,000 TCR beta sequences with HLA alleles was found at 0.05 false discovery rate in a later analysis.

The CDR3 contains 16 residues. After removal of 3 bases from V and 2 bases from J, the junction contained 9 bases not matched to a gene. Germline values: CDR1 SGHVS, CDR2 FNYEAQ. The chain recombines TRBV7-6 with TRBJ2-7; 8 bases are shared with TRBD1. Sequenced input: PBMCs. The receptor comes from a man aged 40-55 years in good health and CMV-seropositive. The CDR3 loop reads CASSFSAGGYAYEQYF. In DNA, the CDR3 is TGTGCCAGCAGCTTCTCGGCAGGGGGCTATGCCTACGAGCAGTACTTC.